A selection of T cell receptor beta chains follows, all from one sample in a study of blood T cells in healthy people across ages. A single record per CDR3 protein comes from TCRdb applying MiXCR to the 5' RACE reads. The data contain 780,000 or so distinct CDR3 sequences, more than 55% of them singletons. The specimen sequenced was blood. These receptors were obtained from a man in his forties in good health. Each CDR3 is given with its conserved first and last residue. The D gene is left open where the match is weak. Some rows mark clone size as missing; the rest say once, few, many or name a class of expanded clone.

cdr3_nt cdr3_aa v_call d_call clone_size j_call cdr3_length
TGCGCCAGCAGCTTGAATCAACTAGAGACCCAGTACTTC CASSLNQLETQYF TRBV5-1 NA NA TRBJ2-5 13
TGCAGCGGGGGACGGGGGGAGACCCAGTACTTC CSGGRGETQYF TRBV29-1 NA few TRBJ2-5 11
TGTGCCAGCACCACTACAGGGGAGGGCAAAAACATTCAGTACTTC CASTTTGEGKNIQYF TRBV6-5 NA few TRBJ2-4 15
TGTGCCAGCAGTTTGGGTCGGCAGATCGTCCAGCCCCAGCATTTT CASSLGRQIVQPQHF TRBV12-3/TRBV12-4 NA NA TRBJ1-5 15
TGTGCCAGCAGCTTTATGACAGTGGGGGACGAGCAGTACTTC CASSFMTVGDEQYF TRBV5-8 NA NA TRBJ2-7 14
TGTGCCAGCAGTTACTGGCTAGCGGACACCTACGAGCAGTACTTC CASSYWLADTYEQYF TRBV6-2/TRBV6-3 TRBD2 NA TRBJ2-7 15
TGTGCCAGCAGCCACCCAAACCGGGACCTGAACAATGAGCAGTTCTTC CASSHPNRDLNNEQFF TRBV3-1 NA NA TRBJ2-1 16
TGCAGTGCTAGAGATCCGACAGGAGACTATGGCTACACCTTC CSARDPTGDYGYTF TRBV20-1 NA NA TRBJ1-2 14
TGTGCCAGTAAAGAGGGACACTTTAACTATGGCTACACCTTC CASKEGHFNYGYTF TRBV19 NA NA TRBJ1-2 14
TGTGCCAGCAGCCAAGATCAGGCATCGACGACAGATTCCACCTCTGGGGCCAACGTCCTGACTTTC CASSQDQASTTDSTSGANVLTF TRBV4-2 NA NA TRBJ2-6 22
TGTGCCAGCAGTTACCCCGGGACAGGGATATACGAGCAGTACTTC CASSYPGTGIYEQYF TRBV6-2/TRBV6-3 TRBD1 many TRBJ2-7 15
TGCAGCGCGTACCACTGGAACAGGGATACTGAAGCTTTCTTT CSAYHWNRDTEAFF TRBV29-1 NA NA TRBJ1-1 14
TGTGCCAGCAGTTACTCGAGGCCTGGGGATACGCAGTATTTT CASSYSRPGDTQYF TRBV6-5 NA NA TRBJ2-3 14
TGTGCCAGCAGCTTAGGGATCGGGCTAGCGGGGATCAATGAGCAGTTCTTC CASSLGIGLAGINEQFF TRBV7-2 TRBD2 many TRBJ2-1 17
TGTGCCAGCAGGGCGGGACAAGACCTCTCCTACGAGCAGTACTTC CASRAGQDLSYEQYF TRBV6-1 NA NA TRBJ2-7 15
TGTGCCAGCAGCTTAACGGAGGGGGCAACCTACAATGAGCAGTTCTTC CASSLTEGATYNEQFF TRBV7-3 NA NA TRBJ2-1 16
TGTGCCAGCAGCTTAGCTTACGAGAATTCACCCCTCCACTTT CASSLAYENSPLHF TRBV7-8 NA once TRBJ1-6 14
TGCAGCGTCTCGGTTTCAACTAATGAAAAACTGTTTTTT CSVSVSTNEKLFF TRBV29-1 NA few TRBJ1-4 13
TGTGCCAGGACTCGCAGGGGGTTCTATGGCTACACCTTC CARTRRGFYGYTF TRBV9 TRBD1 NA TRBJ1-2 13
TGCAGTGCTGGGGCAGGGGGATCTGGGGCCAACGTCCTGACTTTC CSAGAGGSGANVLTF TRBV20-1 TRBD1 NA TRBJ2-6 15
TGTGCCAGCATTCCCGGGACACTCTCCCGGGGAGCTTTCTTT CASIPGTLSRGAFF TRBV6-2/TRBV6-3 NA few TRBJ1-1 14
TGCAGTGCTACCGAGTTAGTAGGGGGTATCTGGGAAGAGACCCAGTACTTC CSATELVGGIWEETQYF TRBV20-1 NA NA TRBJ2-5 17
TGCGCCAGCACCCAGGGAAATAATTCACCCCTCCACTTT CASTQGNNSPLHF TRBV5-1 NA NA TRBJ1-6 13
TGTGCCATCAGTGAGTCTGGGCAGGGCACAGATACGCAGTATTTT CAISESGQGTDTQYF TRBV10-3 NA NA TRBJ2-3 15
TGTGCCAGCAAGGTTATTGGGGGGGAAGAGACCCAGTACTTC CASKVIGGEETQYF TRBV27 TRBD2 NA TRBJ2-5 14
TGTGCCAGCAGCTTAGGACTTTCCGCCAATGAGCAGTTCTTC CASSLGLSANEQFF TRBV7-3 NA many TRBJ2-1 14
TGCAGTGCTAGAGATACCATACAGCCCCAGCATTTT CSARDTIQPQHF TRBV20-1 NA NA TRBJ1-5 12
TGCAGTGCTAGAGGCGGGCAGGTCAACAATGAGCAGTTCTTC CSARGGQVNNEQFF TRBV20-1 NA NA TRBJ2-1 14
TGTGCCAGTAGCGCACTTACTCGACTCCCACTCTTCTACGAGCAGTACTTC CASSALTRLPLFYEQYF TRBV7-3 NA NA TRBJ2-7 17
TGTGCCAGCAGCTTCGAAACGACTAGCGGGGGCCGCACAGATACGCAGTACTTC CASSFETTSGGRTDTQYF TRBV7-3 TRBD2 NA TRBJ2-7 18
TGTGCCAGCAGTGAATCAGGGTCTGGGGCCAACGTCCTGACTTTC CASSESGSGANVLTF TRBV25-1 NA few TRBJ2-6 15
TGTGCCAGCAGCCCTGGGGTGGGAGGGGCAGATACGCAGTATTTT CASSPGVGGADTQYF TRBV7-7 TRBD2 NA TRBJ2-3 15
TGCAGTGCTAGAGATCAGGACAATGAGCAGTTCTTC CSARDQDNEQFF TRBV20-1 NA NA TRBJ2-1 12
TGTGCCAGCAGTGAAACGGGACACGCCACCTACGAGCAGTACTTC CASSETGHATYEQYF TRBV28 NA NA TRBJ2-7 15
TGTGCCAGCAGCGCAGAACTAGACGGACAGAGGGAGACCCAGTACTTC CASSAELDGQRETQYF TRBV9 NA NA TRBJ2-5 16
TGTGCCAGCAGCCATTACACTTCGGAGACCCAGTACTTC CASSHYTSETQYF TRBV7-9 NA few TRBJ2-5 13
TGCAGTGGGGGGGGCACAGATACGCAGTATTTT CSGGGTDTQYF TRBV29-1 TRBD2 few TRBJ2-3 11
TGCAGCGCAGGCCCGGGACAGGACTACGAGCAGTACTTC CSAGPGQDYEQYF TRBV29-1 TRBD1 few TRBJ2-7 13
TGTGCCAGCAGCAACCGGGACAGAGATCCGGAAGGCTTTCAGCCCCAGCATTTT CASSNRDRDPEGFQPQHF TRBV13 TRBD1 NA TRBJ1-5 18
TGTGCCCTCCGGAGAGGGATCTACGAGCAGTACTTC CALRRGIYEQYF TRBV2 NA NA TRBJ2-7 12
TGTGCCAGCAGCCAAGATCGACTGGGGCTCTACGAGCAGTACTTC CASSQDRLGLYEQYF TRBV3-1 NA NA TRBJ2-7 15
TGTGCCAGCAGTTACTCGAGGGGAGGGGGCCCCTATGGCTACACCTTC CASSYSRGGGPYGYTF TRBV6-5 TRBD1 NA TRBJ1-2 16
TGCGCCAGCAGCCCACAGGGGGACCCTTCCTACAATGAGCAGTTCTTC CASSPQGDPSYNEQFF TRBV5-1 TRBD1 few TRBJ2-1 16
TGTGCCAGCAGGTCCACAGGGTCATATGTCTCTGGGGCCAACGTCCTGACTTTC CASRSTGSYVSGANVLTF TRBV28 NA NA TRBJ2-6 18
TGCGCCAGCAGCTTCGAGGCGAGAGGGAATGAGCAGTACTTC CASSFEARGNEQYF TRBV5-1 NA NA TRBJ2-5 14
TGTGCCAGCAGTGCGGCGCAGGTCCTGAACCAAGAGACCCAGTACTTC CASSAAQVLNQETQYF TRBV13 NA few TRBJ2-5 16
TGTGCCTGGAGCAATTCAGTGCGCTATGGCTACACCTTC CAWSNSVRYGYTF TRBV30 NA few TRBJ1-2 13
TGTGCCAGCAGCTTAGCTCAGGGCTACACCTTC CASSLAQGYTF TRBV7-9 NA NA TRBJ1-2 11
TGTGCCTTAAATTCACCCCTCCACTTT CALNSPLHF TRBV30 NA NA TRBJ1-6 9
TGCAGCGCTAGGGACAGGGGGACGAACACCGGGGAGCTGTTTTTT CSARDRGTNTGELFF TRBV29-1 TRBD1 NA TRBJ2-2 15
TGCAGTGCTAGAGCCATGAGGGGACAGGCGTACGAGCAGTACTTC CSARAMRGQAYEQYF TRBV20-1 TRBD1 few TRBJ2-7 15
TGCAGTGCAGGGGACAGGGTTAGGTACGAGCAGTACTTC CSAGDRVRYEQYF TRBV20-1 TRBD1 NA TRBJ2-7 13
TGTGCCACCAGTGATGGTCTAGCGAGAGTCGGGGAGACCCAGTACTTC CATSDGLARVGETQYF TRBV24-1 NA NA TRBJ2-5 16
TGTGCCAGCAGCGCGTCAGGGATCTCTGGGGCCAACGTCCTGACTTTC CASSASGISGANVLTF TRBV9 NA NA TRBJ2-6 16